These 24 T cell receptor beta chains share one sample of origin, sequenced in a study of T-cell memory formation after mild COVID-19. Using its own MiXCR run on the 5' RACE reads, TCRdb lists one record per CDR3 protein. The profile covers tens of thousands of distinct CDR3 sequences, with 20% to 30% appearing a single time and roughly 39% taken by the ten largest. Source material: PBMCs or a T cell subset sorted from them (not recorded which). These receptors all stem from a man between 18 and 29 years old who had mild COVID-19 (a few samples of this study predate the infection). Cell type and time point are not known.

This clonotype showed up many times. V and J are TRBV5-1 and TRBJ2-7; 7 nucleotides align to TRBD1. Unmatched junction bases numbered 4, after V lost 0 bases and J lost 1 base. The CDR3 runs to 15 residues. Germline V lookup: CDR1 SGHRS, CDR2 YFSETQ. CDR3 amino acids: CASSLDLGQSYEQYF. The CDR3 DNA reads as TGCGCCAGCAGCTTGGATCTGGGACAGTCCTACGAGCAGTACTTC.

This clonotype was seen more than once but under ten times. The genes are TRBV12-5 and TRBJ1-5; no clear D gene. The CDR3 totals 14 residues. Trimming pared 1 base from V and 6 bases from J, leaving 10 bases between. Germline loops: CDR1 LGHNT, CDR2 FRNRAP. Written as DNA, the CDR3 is TGTGCTAGTGGTTTGGGAGACGCCCTTCAGCCCCAGCATTTT. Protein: CASGLGDALQPQHF.

The CDR3 region has the DNA TGTGCCAGCAGCTTCGGCGGGGGCGGAGATACGCAGTATTTT. Protein product: CASSFGGGGDTQYF. This sequence joins TRBV13 and TRBJ2-3; D is possibly TRBD2 (7 bases). Germline assignment: CDR1 PRHDT and CDR2 FYEKMQ (reference sequence). The CDR3 length is 14 residues. V gave up 3 bases and J gave up 5 bases, with 12 bases separating them.

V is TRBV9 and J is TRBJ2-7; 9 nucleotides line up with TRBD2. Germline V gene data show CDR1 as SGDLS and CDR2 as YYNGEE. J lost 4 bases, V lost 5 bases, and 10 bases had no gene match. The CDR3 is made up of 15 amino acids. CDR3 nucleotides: TGTGCCAGCAGGCACCCTTATAGCGGGGGATACGAGCAGTACGTC. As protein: CASRHPYSGGYEQYV.

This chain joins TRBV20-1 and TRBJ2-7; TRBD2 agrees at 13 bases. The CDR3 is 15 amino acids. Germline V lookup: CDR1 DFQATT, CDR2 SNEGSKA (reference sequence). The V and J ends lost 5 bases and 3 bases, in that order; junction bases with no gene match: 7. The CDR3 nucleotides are TGCAGTGCTGACCCGGGACTAGCGGGGAGCTACGAGCAGTACGTC. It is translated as CSADPGLAGSYEQYV.

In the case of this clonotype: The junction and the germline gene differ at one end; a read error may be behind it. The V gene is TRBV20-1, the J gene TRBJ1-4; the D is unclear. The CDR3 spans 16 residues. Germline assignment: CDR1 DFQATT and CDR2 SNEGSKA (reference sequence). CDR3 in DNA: TGCAGAGCTAGTATAGCTCTAATGGAGGCTAATGAAAAACTGTTTTTT. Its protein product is CRASIALMEANEKLFF.

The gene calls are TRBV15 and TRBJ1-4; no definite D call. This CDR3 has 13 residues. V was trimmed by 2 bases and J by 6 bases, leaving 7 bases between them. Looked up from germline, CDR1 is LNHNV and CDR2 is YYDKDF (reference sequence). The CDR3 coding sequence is TGTGCCACCAGCAGAAGCAGTGATGAAAAACTGTTTTTT. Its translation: CATSRSSDEKLFF.

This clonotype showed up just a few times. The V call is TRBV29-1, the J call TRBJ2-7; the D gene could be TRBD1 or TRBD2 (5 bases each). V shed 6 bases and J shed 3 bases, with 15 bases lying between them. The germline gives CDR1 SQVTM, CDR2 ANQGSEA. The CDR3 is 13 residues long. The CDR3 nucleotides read TGCAGCGTGAGGGACGGGGCTCACTACGAGCAGTACTTC. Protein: CSVRDGAHYEQYF.

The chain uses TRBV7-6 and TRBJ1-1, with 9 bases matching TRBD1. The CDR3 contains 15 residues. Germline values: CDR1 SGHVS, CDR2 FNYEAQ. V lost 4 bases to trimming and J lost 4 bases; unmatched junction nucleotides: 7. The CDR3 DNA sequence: TGTGCCAGCAGCTCAGAACAGGGGGCCGTCACTGAAGCTTTCTTT. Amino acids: CASSSEQGAVTEAFF.

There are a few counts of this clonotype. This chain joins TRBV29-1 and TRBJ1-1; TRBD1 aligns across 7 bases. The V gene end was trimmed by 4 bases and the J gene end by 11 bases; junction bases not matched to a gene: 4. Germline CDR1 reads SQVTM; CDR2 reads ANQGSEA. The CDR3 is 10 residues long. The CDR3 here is CSVGDSLAFF. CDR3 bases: TGCAGCGTTGGGGACAGCCTCGCTTTCTTT.

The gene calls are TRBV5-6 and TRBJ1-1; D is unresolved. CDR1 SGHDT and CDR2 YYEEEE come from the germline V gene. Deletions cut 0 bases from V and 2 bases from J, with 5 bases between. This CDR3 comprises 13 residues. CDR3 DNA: TGTGCCAGCAGCTTGGGCAGCAACACTGAAGCTTTCTTT. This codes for CASSLGSNTEAFF.

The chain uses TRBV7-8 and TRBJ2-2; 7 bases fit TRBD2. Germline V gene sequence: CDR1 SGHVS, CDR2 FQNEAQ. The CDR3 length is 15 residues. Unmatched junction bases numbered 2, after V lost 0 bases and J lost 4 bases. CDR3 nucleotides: TGTGCCAGCAGCTTAGCGCGGGGGTTCACCGGGGAGCTGTTTTTT. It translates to CASSLARGFTGELFF. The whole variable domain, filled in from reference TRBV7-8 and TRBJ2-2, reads GAGVSQSPRYKVAKRGQDVALRCDPISGHVSLFWYQQALGQGPEFLTYFQNEAQLDKSGLPSDRFFAERPEGSVSTLKIQRTQQEDSAVYLCASSLARGFTGELFFGEGSRLTVL.

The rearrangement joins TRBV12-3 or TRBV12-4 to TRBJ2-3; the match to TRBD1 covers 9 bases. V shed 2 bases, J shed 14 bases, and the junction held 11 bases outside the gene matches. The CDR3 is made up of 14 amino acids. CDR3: CASSLWTGAHAAYF. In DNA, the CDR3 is TGTGCCAGCAGTTTATGGACAGGGGCCCATGCAGCGTATTTT.

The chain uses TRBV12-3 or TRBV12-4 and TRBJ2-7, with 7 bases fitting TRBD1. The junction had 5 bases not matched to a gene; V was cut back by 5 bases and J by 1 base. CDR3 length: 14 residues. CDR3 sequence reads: CASSRPGGSYEQYF. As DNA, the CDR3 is TGTGCCAGCAGTCGCCCAGGGGGTTCCTACGAGCAGTACTTC.

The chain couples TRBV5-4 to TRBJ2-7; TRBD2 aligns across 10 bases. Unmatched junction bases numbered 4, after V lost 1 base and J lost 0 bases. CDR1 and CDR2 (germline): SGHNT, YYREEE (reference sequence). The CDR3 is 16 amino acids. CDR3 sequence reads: CASSLSASGGSYEQYV. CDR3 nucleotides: TGTGCCAGCAGCTTGAGTGCTAGCGGGGGCTCCTACGAGCAGTACGTC.

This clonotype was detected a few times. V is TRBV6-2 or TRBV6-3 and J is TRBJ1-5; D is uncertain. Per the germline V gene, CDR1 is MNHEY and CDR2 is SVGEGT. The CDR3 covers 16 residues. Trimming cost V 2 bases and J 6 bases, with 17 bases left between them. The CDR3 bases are TGTGCCAGCAGTTACACTAGGCCCCCAGGCGGTCAGCCCCAGCATTTT. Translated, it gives CASSYTRPPGGQPQHF.

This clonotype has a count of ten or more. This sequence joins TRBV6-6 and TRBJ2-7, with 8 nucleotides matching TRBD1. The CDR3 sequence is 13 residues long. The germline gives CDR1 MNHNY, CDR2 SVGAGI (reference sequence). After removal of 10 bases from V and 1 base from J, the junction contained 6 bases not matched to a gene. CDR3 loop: CAIRQGLSYEQYF. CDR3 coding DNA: TGTGCCATCCGACAGGGGCTTTCCTACGAGCAGTACTTC.

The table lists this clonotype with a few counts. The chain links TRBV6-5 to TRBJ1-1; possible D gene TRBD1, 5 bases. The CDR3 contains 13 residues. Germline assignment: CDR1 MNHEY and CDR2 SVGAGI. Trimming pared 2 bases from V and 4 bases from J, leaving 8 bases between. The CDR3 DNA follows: TGTGCCAGCAGTTACGGGGCGAGCACTGAAGCTTTCTTT. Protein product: CASSYGASTEAFF.

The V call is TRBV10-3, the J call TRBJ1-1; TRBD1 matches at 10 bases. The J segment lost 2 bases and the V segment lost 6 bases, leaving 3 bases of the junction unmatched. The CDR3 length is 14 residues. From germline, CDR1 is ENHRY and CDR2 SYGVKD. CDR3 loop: CAIRGDRGNTEAFF. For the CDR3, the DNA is TGTGCCATCAGGGGGGACAGGGGAAACACTGAAGCTTTCTTT.

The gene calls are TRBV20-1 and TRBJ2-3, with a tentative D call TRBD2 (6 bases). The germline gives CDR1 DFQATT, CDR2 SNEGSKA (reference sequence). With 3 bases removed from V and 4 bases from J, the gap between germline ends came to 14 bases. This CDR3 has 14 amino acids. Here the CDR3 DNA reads TGCAGTGCTAGGGGCGACGGGGGACCAGATACGCAGTATTTT. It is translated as CSARGDGGPDTQYF.

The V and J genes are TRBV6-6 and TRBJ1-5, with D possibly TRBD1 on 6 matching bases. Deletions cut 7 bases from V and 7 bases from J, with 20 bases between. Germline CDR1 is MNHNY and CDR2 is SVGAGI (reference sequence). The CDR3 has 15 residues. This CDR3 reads CASTDYRAGRQPQHF. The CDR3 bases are TGTGCCAGCACCGATTACAGGGCAGGTCGGCAGCCCCAGCATTTT.

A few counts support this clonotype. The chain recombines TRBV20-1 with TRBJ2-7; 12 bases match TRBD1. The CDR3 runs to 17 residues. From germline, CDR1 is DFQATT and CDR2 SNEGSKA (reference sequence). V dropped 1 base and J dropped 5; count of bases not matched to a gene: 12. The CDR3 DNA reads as TGCAGTGCTAGAGCCAAAGGGGGACAGGGGGCTTTCGACGAGCAGTACTTC. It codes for CSARAKGGQGAFDEQYF.

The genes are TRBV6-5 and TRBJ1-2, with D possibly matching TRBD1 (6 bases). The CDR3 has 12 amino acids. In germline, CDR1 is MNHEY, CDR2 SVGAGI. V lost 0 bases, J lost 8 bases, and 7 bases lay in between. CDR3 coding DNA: TGTGCCAGCAGTTACTCCAGGGGCGGCTACACCTTC. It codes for CASSYSRGGYTF.

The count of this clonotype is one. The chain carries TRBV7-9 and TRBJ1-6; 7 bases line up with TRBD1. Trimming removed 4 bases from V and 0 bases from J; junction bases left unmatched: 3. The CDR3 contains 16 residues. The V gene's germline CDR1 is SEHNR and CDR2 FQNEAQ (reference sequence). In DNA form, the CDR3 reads TGTGCCAGCAGCTCGACAGGGAGCTCCTATAATTCACCCCTCCACTTT. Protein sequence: CASSSTGSSYNSPLHF. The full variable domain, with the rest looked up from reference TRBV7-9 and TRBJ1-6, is DTGVSQNPRHKITKRGQNVTFRCDPISEHNRLYWYRQTLGQGPEFLTYFQNEAQLEKSRLLSDRFSAERPKGSFSTLEIQRTEQGDSAMYLCASSSTGSSYNSPLHFGNGTRLTVT.